This section outlines one TCR beta chain sequence together with its context. The data were obtained in a study of blood T cell repertoires in COVID-19. Study information: T cells, B-cell-depleted T cells, or PBMCs supplied cDNA or gDNA.

Authors' processing steps: Estimation of nucleated cell counts relied on the amplification of reference gene primers. Some clones are missing from TCRdb's copy, which holds only in-frame ones; the method was immunoSEQ multiplex PCR. The DNA gave D and trimming, while V, J and clone size come from that table. Among some 80,000 clones listed, roughly 86% were seen once. V lost 7 bases to trimming and J lost 0 bases, with 11 bases between them. Germline V gene lookup returns CDR1 SNHLY and CDR2 FYNNEI. The CDR3 has 14 residues. The TCR comes from a human donor in a cohort sampled during active COVID-19. The sequenced sample consisted of peripheral blood. This rearrangement joins TRBV2 to TRBJ2-3; D perhaps matches TRBD2 (6 bases). CDR3 residues: CASKDGTSTDTQYF. The CDR3 DNA reads as TGTGCCAGCAAGGACGGGACTAGCACAGATACGCAGTATTTT.